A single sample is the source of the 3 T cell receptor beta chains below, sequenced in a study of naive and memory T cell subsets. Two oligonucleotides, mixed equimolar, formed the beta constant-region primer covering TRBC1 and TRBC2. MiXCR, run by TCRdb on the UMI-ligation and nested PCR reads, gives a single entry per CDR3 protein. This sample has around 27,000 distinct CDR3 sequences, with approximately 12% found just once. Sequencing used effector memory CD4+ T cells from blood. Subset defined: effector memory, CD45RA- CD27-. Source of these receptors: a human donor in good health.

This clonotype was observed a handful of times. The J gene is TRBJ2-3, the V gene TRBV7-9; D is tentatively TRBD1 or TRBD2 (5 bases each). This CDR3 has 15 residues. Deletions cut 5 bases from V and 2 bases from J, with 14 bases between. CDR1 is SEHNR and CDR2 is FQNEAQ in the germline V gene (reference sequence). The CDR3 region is CASSRWGTNTDTQYF. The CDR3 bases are TGTGCCAGCAGCCGCTGGGGGACCAACACAGATACGCAGTATTTT. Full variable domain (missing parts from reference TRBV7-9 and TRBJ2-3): DTGVSQNPRHKITKRGQNVTFRCDPISEHNRLYWYRQTLGQGPEFLTYFQNEAQLEKSRLLSDRFSAERPKGSFSTLEIQRTEQGDSAMYLCASSRWGTNTDTQYFGPGTRLTVL.

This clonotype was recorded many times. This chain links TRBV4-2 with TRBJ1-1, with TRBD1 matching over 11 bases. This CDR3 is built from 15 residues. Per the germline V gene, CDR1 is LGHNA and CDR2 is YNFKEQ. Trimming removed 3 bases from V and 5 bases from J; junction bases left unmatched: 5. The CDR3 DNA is TGTGCCAGCAGCCACATGGGACAGGGGGATACTGAAGCTTTCTTT. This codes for CASSHMGQGDTEAFF.

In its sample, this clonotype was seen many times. CDR3: CASSFRAGGDNEQFF. The CDR3 DNA is TGTGCCAGCAGCTTTCGAGCGGGAGGGGACAATGAGCAGTTCTTC. The chain links TRBV7-9 to TRBJ2-1; TRBD2 agrees at 10 bases. CDR3 length equals 15 residues. V shed 3 bases and J 5 bases; nucleotides not matched to a gene: 4. The germline V gene has CDR1 SEHNR and CDR2 FQNEAQ (reference sequence). Complete variable domain (other parts from reference TRBV7-9 and TRBJ2-1): DTGVSQNPRHKITKRGQNVTFRCDPISEHNRLYWYRQTLGQGPEFLTYFQNEAQLEKSRLLSDRFSAERPKGSFSTLEIQRTEQGDSAMYLCASSFRAGGDNEQFFGPGTRLTVL.